These 20 T cell receptor beta chains were sequenced from one sample in a study of glioma-infiltrating T cells. Using RNA template, CDR3s of TCR alpha and beta were amplified with iRepertoire arm-PCR. TCRdb reanalysed the multiplex PCR reads using MiXCR and keeps one entry per CDR3 protein. The profile covers about 410,000 distinct CDR3 sequences, with 35% to 45% appearing a single time and more than 10% taken by the ten largest. Sequenced material: glioma tissue, nonneoplastic brain tissue, or PBMCs (not recorded which). The receptors derive from a human donor with low-grade glioma or glioblastoma, undergoing nonglioma brain surgery, or in good health (not recorded which).

Concerning this clonotype itself: No conserved phenylalanine or tryptophan is present at the end of the CDR3, so a read error is the likely explanation. The chain combines TRBV20-1 with TRBJ2-7, with a weak D call TRBD1 (5 bases). Germline V CDR1 and CDR2: DFQATT, SNEGSKA (reference sequence). CDR3 length equals 16 residues. V gave up 1 base and J gave up 6 bases, with 22 bases separating them. The CDR3 sequence: CSARVGKGPKYREQYS. CDR3 bases: TGCAGTGCTAGAGTGGGTAAGGGGCCAAAATACCGCGAGCAGTACTCC.

The chain joins TRBV7-6 to TRBJ1-5, with D tentatively TRBD1 (5 bases). The ends were cut back, 3 bases at V and 3 bases at J, with 12 bases in the middle. This CDR3 is built from 15 residues. Germline lookup yields CDR1 SGHVS and CDR2 FNYEAQ. Written as DNA, the CDR3 is TGTGCCAGCAGCTTGAGGGTGGGGGACAATCAGCCCCAGCATTTT. Translated, it gives CASSLRVGDNQPQHF. The full variable domain, rest sourced from reference TRBV7-6 and TRBJ1-5, is GAGVSQSPRYKVTKRGQDVALRCDPISGHVSLYWYRQALGQGPEFLTYFNYEAQQDKSGLPNDRFSAERPEGSISTLTIQRTEQRDSAMYRCASSLRVGDNQPQHFGDGTRLSIL.

This clonotype has only a few counts. The chain links TRBV20-1 to TRBJ2-7, with D perhaps TRBD2 (6 bases). The length of the CDR3 is 13 residues. Per the germline V gene, CDR1 is DFQATT and CDR2 is SNEGSKA (reference sequence). Trimming removed 6 bases from V and 1 base from J, with 13 bases in between. DNA of the CDR3: TGCAGTGCCCGAGGGGACTTATCCTACGAGCAGTACTTC. Its protein product is CSARGDLSYEQYF.

This clonotype was recorded a few times. Relative to the germline gene, one junction end is altered; a read error may explain this. The V gene is TRBV20-1, the J gene TRBJ2-7; 13 positions match TRBD2. From germline, CDR1 is DFQATT and CDR2 SNEGSKA (reference sequence). The CDR3 is made up of 14 amino acids. The CDR3 DNA sequence: TGCAGTGCTAGAGATTTACTAGCGGGAGGGCCAGTACTCTTC. Residues: CSARDLLAGGPVLF.

This clonotype was seen ten or more times. The rearrangement joins TRBV6-2 or TRBV6-3 to TRBJ1-1; D is possibly TRBD1 (6 bases). CDR3 length equals 15 residues. CDR1 is MNHEY and CDR2 is SVGEGT in the germline V gene. Trimming cost V 5 bases and J 4 bases, with 17 bases left between them. CDR3 nucleotide sequence: TGTGCCAGCAGTAGTATGTGGGGGGCCGGCACTGAAGCTTTCTTT. This translates into CASSSMWGAGTEAFF.

This clonotype occurred many times. This rearrangement joins TRBV20-1 to TRBJ1-5, with a tentative D call TRBD1 (6 bases). Trimming took 8 bases from V and 2 from J, leaving 16 bases between them. There are 14 residues in the CDR3. The germline CDR1 and CDR2 sequences are DFQATT and SNEGSKA (reference sequence). CDR3 nucleotide sequence: TGCAGTTCGGCGGGGGCAGGGCGCAATCAGCCCCAGCATTTT. Protein product: CSSAGAGRNQPQHF.

A note on this clonotype: A much larger clonotype is one base distant, so this may be a read error. The chain joins TRBV27 to TRBJ1-1; TRBD1 matches at 7 bases. From germline, CDR1 is MNHEY and CDR2 SMNVEV (reference sequence). Trimming took 5 bases from V and 4 from J; bases not matched to a gene: 13. The CDR3 totals 16 residues. CDR3 sequence reads: CASSTIGQEASTEAFF. CDR3 in DNA: TGTGCCAGCAGTACAATTGGACAGGAGGCCAGCACTGAAGCTTTCTTT.

This clonotype was observed at least ten times. The chain joins TRBV28 to TRBJ2-7; D ambiguous. This CDR3 is built from 11 residues. V lost 6 bases to trimming and J lost 6 bases, with 9 bases between them. Germline V gene sequence: CDR1 MDHEN, CDR2 SYDVKM. The CDR3 DNA follows: TGTGCCAGCAGCACCGTTTCCGAGCAGTACTTC. This gives the protein CASSTVSEQYF. Full variable domain (missing parts from reference TRBV28 and TRBJ2-7): DVKVTQSSRYLVKRTGEKVFLECVQDMDHENMFWYRQDPGLGLRLIYFSYDVKMKEKGDIPEGYSVSREKKERFSLILESASTNQTSMYLCASSTVSEQYFGPGTRLTVT.

CDR3 sequence: CSVELQGRYDSGANVLTF. DNA of the CDR3: TGCAGCGTTGAACTACAGGGACGCTACGACTCTGGGGCCAACGTCCTGACTTTC. This chain connects TRBV29-1 to TRBJ2-6; D is perhaps TRBD1 (6 bases). The CDR3 runs to 18 residues. Germline assignment: CDR1 SQVTM and CDR2 ANQGSEA. The V end lost 2 bases, the J end lost 0 bases, and 17 bases lay between the germline ends.

This clonotype has at least ten counts. V gene TRBV6-2 or TRBV6-3 combines with J gene TRBJ2-1, with D unclear. CDR1 and CDR2 from the germline V gene are MNHEY and SVGEGT. CDR3 length: 16 residues. Trimming pared 0 bases from V and 0 bases from J, leaving 9 bases between. The CDR3 loop is CASSYSKLTSYNEQFF. CDR3 nucleotide sequence: TGTGCCAGCAGTTACTCGAAACTAACCTCCTACAATGAGCAGTTCTTC.

Concerning this clonotype itself: A read error may explain this, as a much larger clone is one base away. The genes are TRBV28 and TRBJ1-5; D gene ambiguous. Germline V CDR1 and CDR2: MDHEN, SYDVKM. The CDR3 consists of 13 residues. Trimming took off 7 bases at V and 5 bases at J, with 12 bases between the two ends. The CDR3 spells CASNYKIDQPQHF. CDR3 in DNA: TGTGCCAGCAACTACAAAATCGATCAGCCCCAGCATTTT.

This clonotype has more than one count but fewer than ten. The rearrangement links TRBV10-3 to TRBJ2-1, with 9 bases lining up with TRBD2. From germline, CDR1 is ENHRY and CDR2 SYGVKD. The J segment lost 8 bases and the V segment lost 4 bases, leaving 6 bases of the junction unmatched. CDR3 length equals 14 residues. The CDR3 region is CAISGTSVSDEQFF. The CDR3, as DNA: TGTGCCATCAGTGGGACTAGCGTTTCGGATGAGCAGTTCTTC.

With regard to this clonotype: Relative to the germline gene, one junction end is altered; a read error may explain this. The chain has TRBV24-1 and TRBJ2-2; 10 nucleotides line up with TRBD1. Germline CDR1 reads KGHDR; CDR2 reads SFDVKD. CDR3 length: 16 residues. In nucleotides, the CDR3 is TGTACCACCAGTGATCCCGGGACAGGGGTCACCGGGCAGCTGTTTTTT. Amino acids: CTTSDPGTGVTGQLFF.

Comment on this clonotype: One base away lies a much larger clone, so this may be a sequencing read error. The chain recombines TRBV20-1 with TRBJ1-1; 7 bases map to TRBD1. CDR1 is DFQATT, CDR2 SNEGSKA, per germline (reference sequence). The CDR3 has 15 amino acids. DNA for the CDR3: TGCAGTGCTAGGAAGACAGGGAGGGTGAACACTAAAGCTTTCTTT. As protein: CSARKTGRVNTKAFF.

This clonotype was seen a few times. The rearrangement uses TRBV20-1 and TRBJ2-5; D is uncertain. Per germline, CDR1 DFQATT and CDR2 SNEGSKA (reference sequence). The CDR3 is made up of 14 amino acids. Deletions cut 3 bases from V and 5 bases from J, with 16 bases between. CDR3 sequence: CSARNPYGPETQYF. Written as DNA, the CDR3 is TGCAGTGCTAGGAATCCCTACGGCCCGGAGACCCAGTACTTC.

This clonotype was seen once. A much larger clone lies one base from this, so it may be a read error. This sequence joins TRBV15 and TRBJ2-3, with TRBD1 as a possible D gene (6 bases). The length of the CDR3 is 13 residues. Looked up from germline, CDR1 is LNHNV and CDR2 is YYDKDF (reference sequence). Trimming cost V 8 bases and J 4 bases, with 13 bases left between them. The CDR3 DNA is TGTGCCACCGTTTGGTCAGGGGCAGATACGCAGTATTTT. It encodes CATVWSGADTQYF.

The CDR3 bases are TGCAGTGCGATGGGCGGGGGCGCTGAAGCTTTCTTT. Translating it yields CSAMGGGAEAFF. J is TRBJ1-1 and V is TRBV20-1; TRBD1 is a possible D gene (6 bases). V lost 6 bases and J lost 6, with 14 bases in between. CDR3 size: 12 residues. Germline loops: CDR1 DFQATT, CDR2 SNEGSKA (reference sequence).

A note on this clonotype: Relative to the germline gene, one junction end is altered; a read error may explain this. The CDR3 sequence is CASSQGAEALF. The DNA of the CDR3 is TGTGCCAGCAGTCAGGGGGCTGAAGCTCTGTTT. The chain uses TRBV6-5 and TRBJ1-1; 8 nucleotides agree with TRBD1. The CDR3 totals 11 residues. Per the germline V gene, CDR1 is MNHEY and CDR2 is SVGAGI.

Points on this clonotype: A single base separates this from a much larger clone, so it may be a read error. The rearrangement uses TRBV6-1 and TRBJ2-6; D ambiguous. The CDR3 has 14 amino acids. V was trimmed by 5 bases and J by 0 bases, leaving 5 bases between them. Germline V gene data show CDR1 as MNHNS and CDR2 as SASEGT. CDR3 sequence (DNA): TGTGCCAGCAGTTCCAGCTCTGGGGCCAACGTCCTGACTTTC. Translation gives CASSSSSGANVLTF.

This clonotype was seen only a few times. The J gene is TRBJ2-2, the V gene TRBV20-1; tentatively, D is TRBD2 (6 bases). The CDR3 covers 15 residues. CDR1 and CDR2 from the germline V gene are DFQATT and SNEGSKA (reference sequence). Trimming pared 2 bases from V and 1 base from J, leaving 11 bases between. In nucleotides, the CDR3 is TGCAGTGCTAGAATAGGTAGCGGGAACACCGGGGAGCTGTTTTTT. Protein: CSARIGSGNTGELFF.